Sequencing of this TCR beta chain was carried out in a study of blood T cell repertoires in COVID-19. The wider study: The United States, Italy and Spain supplied acute and convalescent COVID-19 samples. The cDNA or gDNA used as material had been derived from T cells, B-cell-depleted T cells, or PBMCs.

Enrollment of patients from Seattle took place during active infection, with longitudinal follow-up. Germline loops: CDR1 MGHRA, CDR2 YSYEKL. The CDR3 totals 14 residues. Trimming removed 9 bases from V and 3 bases from J; junction bases left unmatched: 6. Source study methods: Reference gene primer amplification gave nucleated cell count estimates. Libraries were prepared by immunoSEQ multiplex PCR; TCRdb keeps only in-frame clonotypes and omits some of them. The V and J calls and clone size were taken over from that table, and D and trimming were inferred from the DNA. This table has under 450,000 clones, around nine tenths appearing once.

The TCR comes from a woman aged 40 to 50 with COVID-19, enrolled during active disease. The rearrangement joins TRBV4-1 to TRBJ1-3; 9 positions agree with TRBD1. Sequencing was performed on peripheral blood. The CDR3 sequence is CASTDRGVGNTIYF. The DNA of the CDR3 is TGCGCCAGTACGGACAGGGGAGTTGGAAACACCATATATTTT.